This TCR beta chain derives from a study of CD8+CD57+ T cells in acquired aplastic anemia. The wider study: Sorted CD4+ and CD8+ cells gave an average of approximately 3.4 ug of DNA. Study-wide points: Comparison of patients with controls identified about 27 shared CD8+ CDR3 sequences.

The CDR3 length is 14 residues. V gave up 1 base and J gave up 0 bases, with 6 bases separating them. CDR1 and CDR2 from the germline V gene are MGHRA and YSYEKL. This clonotype was found many times. Its antigen is not known. The authors sequenced patients whose flow cytometry had shown CD8+CD57+ cell expansion. The diagnosis in all patients was severe acquired aplastic anemia. Each patient gave a blood sample that was collected before any therapy had been received. Profiling that covered TCR beta VDJ and CDR3 relied on genomic DNA as its template. TCRdb redid the calling of the reads with MiXCR, one entry per CDR3 protein. Altogether about 170,000 distinct CDR3 sequences are present, under 55% being singletons, with the ten largest covering over 0.95%.

This sequence originates from a human donor with aplastic anemia. This sequence joins TRBV4-1 and TRBJ1-1, with no clear D. The specimen was sorted CD4+, CD8+, or CD8+CD57+ T cells (not recorded which) from PBMCs. CDR3 nucleotides: TGCGCCAGCAGCCAAGGGTGGATGAACACTGAAGCTTTCTTT. Protein: CASSQGWMNTEAFF.